This T cell receptor beta chain was sequenced during a study of PD-L1 blockade in urothelial cancer. Study as a whole: Of approximately 29 patients, twenty-five were males with bladder-origin urothelial cancer. T cells numbered a median of approximately 130,000 in the blood samples.

Study-level points and caveats: The study found that durable-benefit patients expanded tumor-associated blood clones more at 3 weeks.

Some clones are missing from TCRdb's copy, which holds only in-frame ones; the method was immunoSEQ multiplex PCR. The sample lists 60,000 to 65,000 clones; about four fifths were seen once. Comment on this clone: Its matching antigen is unknown.

Time point meaning: pretreatment peripheral blood. The sample was PBMCs, taken around atezolizumab (anti-PD-L1) treatment. The receptor comes from a man between 65 and 85 years old with urothelial cancer.

This CDR3 is CASSPILGRTSGRLNTQYF. CDR3 bases: TGTGCCAGCTCACCAATTTTGGGCAGGACTAGCGGGAGATTGAATACGCAGTATTTT. The chain is built from TRBV18 and TRBJ2-3; 13 bases agree with TRBD2. Germline V CDR1 and CDR2: KGHSH, LQKENI. The length of the CDR3 is 19 residues. V was clipped by 2 bases and J by 7 bases; unmatched bases: 15.